The rows below give T cell receptor beta chains drawn from one sample of a study of blood T cell repertoires in COVID-19. Method: immunoSEQ multiplex PCR; TCRdb's copy keeps in-frame clones and lacks some. The table lists about 320,000 clones, 89% of them singletons, with approximately 5.5% in the top ten. The sequencing sample was made of PBMCs or T cells enriched from blood (not recorded which). These receptors came from a man aged 55 to 70 who had recovered from COVID-19. Each CDR3 is given with its conserved first and last residue.

v_gene	j_gene	CDR3aa
TRBV7-9	TRBJ2-7	CASSLAYRDISYEQYF
TRBV5-1	TRBJ2-2	CASTGQGNTGELFF
TRBV2	TRBJ1-2	CASSEVSGGRLGYTF
TRBV5-4	TRBJ1-2	CASRETGTSYGYTF
TRBV7-9	TRBJ2-7	CASSGTSGMYEQYF
TRBV4-2	TRBJ1-2	CASSQESRSDRGSGYTF
TRBV3-1/TRBV3-2	TRBJ2-1	CASSQRQTSYNEQFF
TRBV7-9	TRBJ2-3	CASSKHNIGTSGSSARDTQYF
TRBV29-1	TRBJ2-1	CSAIDRERGSYNEQFF
TRBV19	TRBJ2-7	CASKGQGDSYEQYF
TRBV28	TRBJ1-6	CASTSTNSPLHF
TRBV13	TRBJ2-4	CASSLRSSGKNIQYF
TRBV2	TRBJ2-2	CASRTTGTAWFGLFF
TRBV5-4	TRBJ2-1	CASSLPDRGPYNEQFF
TRBV7-6	TRBJ2-7	CASSLGLAGLSYEQYF
TRBV7-3	TRBJ1-2	CASSLSSIQDYGYTF
TRBV19	TRBJ2-5	CASSGTGVETQYF
TRBV27	TRBJ1-1	CASSLSGQENTEAFF
TRBV19	TRBJ1-6	CASSVNRGRNSPLHF
TRBV6-5	TRBJ2-7	CASSYVNDGSYEQYF
TRBV5-1	TRBJ2-1	CASSLAVAGVDEQFF
TRBV3-1/TRBV3-2	TRBJ1-5	CASSPSGGTGGRGNQPQHF
TRBV5-6	TRBJ2-7	CASSFGGRGDEQYF
TRBV27	TRBJ1-5	CASSLLGQGQPQHF
TRBV28	TRBJ1-3	CASSRIPGTGGNTIYF
TRBV3-1/TRBV3-2	TRBJ2-1	CASSRPGTPSYNEQFF
TRBV29-1	TRBJ2-7	CSVAGHTYEQYF
TRBV9	TRBJ2-2	CASTLSWGGTNTGELFF
TRBV6-4	TRBJ2-7	CASSAASGGSYEQYF
TRBV28	TRBJ2-1	CASSRGALEQFF
TRBV7-3	TRBJ2-1	CASSLGTSTYNEQFF
TRBV6-5	TRBJ1-5	CASGTAGGRNQPQHF
TRBV11-1	TRBJ1-1	CASSALIGRDTEAFF
TRBV5-1	TRBJ2-7	CASSLGTGVYEQYF
TRBV19	TRBJ2-1	CASSSQATYNEQFF
TRBV19	TRBJ2-1	CASSIGGLALHYFYNEQFF
TRBV9	TRBJ2-1	CASSAPGTGAPQLAGGNHNEQFF
TRBV19	TRBJ2-3	CASSPQGRGDTQYF
TRBV18	TRBJ2-5	CASWTGEGETQYF
TRBV28	TRBJ1-3	CASSPDSLSIYF
TRBV2	TRBJ1-1	CASRTGILRNTEAFF
TRBV20-1	TRBJ1-5	CSASREVNQPQHF
TRBV6-6	TRBJ1-1	CASRDRGLVVTEAFF
TRBV7-9	TRBJ2-7	CASSLAGAALEQYF